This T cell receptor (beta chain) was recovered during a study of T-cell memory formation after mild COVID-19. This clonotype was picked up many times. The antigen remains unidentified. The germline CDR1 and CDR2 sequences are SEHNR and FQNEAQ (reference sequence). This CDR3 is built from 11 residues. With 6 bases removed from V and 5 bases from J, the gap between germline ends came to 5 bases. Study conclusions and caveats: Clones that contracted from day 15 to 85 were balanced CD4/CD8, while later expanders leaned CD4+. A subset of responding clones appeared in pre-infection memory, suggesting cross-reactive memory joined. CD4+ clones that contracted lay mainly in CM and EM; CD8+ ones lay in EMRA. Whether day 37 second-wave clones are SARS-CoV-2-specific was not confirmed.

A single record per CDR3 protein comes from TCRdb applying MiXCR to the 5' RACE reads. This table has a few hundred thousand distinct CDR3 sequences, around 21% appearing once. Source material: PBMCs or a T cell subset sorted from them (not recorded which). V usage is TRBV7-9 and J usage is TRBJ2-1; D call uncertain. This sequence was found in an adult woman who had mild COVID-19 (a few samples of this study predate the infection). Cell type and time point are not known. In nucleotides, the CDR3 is TGTGCCAGCAGTCCTCACAATGAGCAGTTCTTC. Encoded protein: CASSPHNEQFF.